Here is one T cell receptor (beta chain) with its context. Germline V gene sequence: CDR1 MDHEN, CDR2 SYDVKM. This CDR3 is built from 12 residues. V lost 10 bases and J lost 3, with 12 bases in between. This specimen comes from a study of blood T cell repertoires in COVID-19. Looking at the study overall: Acute and convalescent COVID-19 specimens originated in the United States, Italy and Spain. Nucleic acid was either cDNA or gDNA, and it came from T cells, B-cell-depleted T cells, or PBMCs.

Sequencing used immunoSEQ multiplex PCR; TCRdb keeps in-frame clones, though not all of them. The table lists about 310,000 clones, 87% of them singletons. Participants spanned ages about 18 to 100 years and resided in about two dozen US areas. The rearrangement joins TRBV28 to TRBJ1-2, with D maybe TRBD1 (5 bases). The sequence was collected from a woman under 30 who had recovered from COVID-19. Sequences were obtained from PBMCs or T cells enriched from blood (not recorded which). CDR3 sequence: CATQGGDYGYTF. Written as DNA, the CDR3 is TGTGCCACCCAAGGAGGGGACTATGGCTACACCTTC.